The source of this T cell receptor (beta chain) is a study of human thymus T cells. Whole-study findings and limits: Thymic as well as blood repertoires seemed to favor certain V and J genes unevenly.

Regarding this clone: Antigen specificity is unknown.

Profiling relied on immunoSEQ multiplex PCR, and the TCRdb table lists in-frame clones only, not all of them. Among roughly 120,000 clones listed, over 85% were seen once. The germline V gene encodes CDR1 GTSNPN and CDR2 SVGIG (reference sequence). V was trimmed by 6 bases and J by 4 bases, leaving 9 bases between them. The CDR3 has 11 residues. Corrective cardiac surgery supplied the resected thymus tissue. It was healthy Finnish infants having corrective surgery for congenital heart defects who were the donors. The V gene is TRBV30, the J gene TRBJ2-5; possibly TRBD2 for D (6 bases). The sample comprised thymus tissue. The receptor's source is a boy under three years old with a congenital heart defect but otherwise immunologically healthy. The CDR3 protein is CACGGGETQYF. Written as DNA, the CDR3 is TGTGCCTGCGGGGGAGGAGAGACCCAGTACTTC.